This note documents a single T cell receptor (beta chain) sequence. The repertoire was sequenced with immunoSEQ multiplex PCR; TCRdb's copy has only in-frame clones and lacks some. In the table there are over a million clones, 75% to 80% of which are singletons. In germline, CDR1 is MNHNS, CDR2 SASEGT. Trimming pared 6 bases from V and 3 bases from J, leaving 15 bases between. This CDR3 is built from 15 residues. The data are from a study of shared clonotypes between healthy human individuals. This sequence originates from a man between 18 and 29 years old in good health. Some clones in this sample may be carry-over from other donors' samples. The chain has TRBV6-1 and TRBJ1-5, with a tentative D call TRBD1 (6 bases). The sequenced material came from memory CD4+ T cells from PBMCs. As for subset: CD45RA-negative fraction. For the CDR3, the DNA is TGTGCCAGCAGGTGGACAGTGATCTTCAATCAGCCCCAGCATTTT. Amino acids: CASRWTVIFNQPQHF.